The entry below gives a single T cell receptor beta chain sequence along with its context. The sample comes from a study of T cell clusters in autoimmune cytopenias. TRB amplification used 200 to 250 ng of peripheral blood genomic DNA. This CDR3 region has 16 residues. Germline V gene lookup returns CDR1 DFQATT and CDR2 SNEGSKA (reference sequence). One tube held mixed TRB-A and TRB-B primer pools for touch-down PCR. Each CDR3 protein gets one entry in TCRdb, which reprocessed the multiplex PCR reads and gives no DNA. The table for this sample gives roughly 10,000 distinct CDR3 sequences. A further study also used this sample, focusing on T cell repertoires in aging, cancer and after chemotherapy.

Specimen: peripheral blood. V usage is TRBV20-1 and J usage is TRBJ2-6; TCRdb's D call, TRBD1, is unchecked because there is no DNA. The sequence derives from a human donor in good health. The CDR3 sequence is CSARDRGGSGANVLTF.